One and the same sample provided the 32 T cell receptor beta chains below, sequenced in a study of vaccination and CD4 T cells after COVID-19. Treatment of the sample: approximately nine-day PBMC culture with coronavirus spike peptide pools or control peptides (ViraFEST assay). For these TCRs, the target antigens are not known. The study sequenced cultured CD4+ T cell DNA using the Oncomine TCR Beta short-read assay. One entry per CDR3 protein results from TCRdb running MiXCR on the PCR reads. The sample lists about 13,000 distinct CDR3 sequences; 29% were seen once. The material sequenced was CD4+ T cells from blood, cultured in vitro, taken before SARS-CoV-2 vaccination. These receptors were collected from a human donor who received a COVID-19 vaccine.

This CDR3 is CSARDSLMNTEAFF. The CDR3 nucleotides are TGCAGTGCGAGGGACAGTCTCATGAACACTGAAGCTTTCTTT. The V gene is TRBV20-1, the J gene TRBJ1-1; TRBD1 aligns across 7 bases. Germline V gene data show CDR1 as DFQATT and CDR2 as SNEGSKA (reference sequence). V shed 6 bases and J 0 bases; nucleotides not matched to a gene: 7. The CDR3 consists of 14 residues.

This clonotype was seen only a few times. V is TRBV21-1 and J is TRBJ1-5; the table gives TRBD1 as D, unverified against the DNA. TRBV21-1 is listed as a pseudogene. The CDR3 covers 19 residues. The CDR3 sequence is CASSKAIDRVNHSNQPQHF. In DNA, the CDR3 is TGTGCCAGCAGCAAAGCTATTGACAGGGTAAACCATAGCAATCAGCCCCAGCATTTT.

CDR3 protein: CASSYGNRRADTQYF. In DNA, the CDR3 is TGTGCCAGCAGTTACGGAAACAGACGGGCAGATACGCAGTATTTT. The chain carries TRBV6-5 and TRBJ2-3, with D unclear. The ends were cut back, 2 bases at V and 4 bases at J, with 13 bases in the middle. The germline CDR1 and CDR2 sequences are MNHEY and SVGAGI. The CDR3 is made up of 15 amino acids.

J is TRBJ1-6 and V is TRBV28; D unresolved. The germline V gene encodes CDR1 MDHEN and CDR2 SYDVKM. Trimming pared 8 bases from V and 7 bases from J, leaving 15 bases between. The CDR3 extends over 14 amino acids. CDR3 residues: CASRTLEGNSPLHF. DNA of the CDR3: TGTGCCAGCCGCACCCTGGAGGGAAATTCACCCCTCCACTTT.

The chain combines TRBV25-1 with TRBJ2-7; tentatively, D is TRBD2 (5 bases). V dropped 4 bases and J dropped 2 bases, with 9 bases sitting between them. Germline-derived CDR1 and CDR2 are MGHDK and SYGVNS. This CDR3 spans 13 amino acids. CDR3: CASSGGSTYEQYF. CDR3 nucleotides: TGTGCCAGCAGTGGCGGGTCAACCTACGAGCAGTACTTC.

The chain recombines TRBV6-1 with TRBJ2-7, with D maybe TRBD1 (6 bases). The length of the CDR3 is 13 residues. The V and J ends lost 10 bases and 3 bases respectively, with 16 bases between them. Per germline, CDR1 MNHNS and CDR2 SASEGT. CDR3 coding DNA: TGTGCCACCCGACAGGAAGGGAACTACGAGCAGTACTTC. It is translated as CATRQEGNYEQYF.

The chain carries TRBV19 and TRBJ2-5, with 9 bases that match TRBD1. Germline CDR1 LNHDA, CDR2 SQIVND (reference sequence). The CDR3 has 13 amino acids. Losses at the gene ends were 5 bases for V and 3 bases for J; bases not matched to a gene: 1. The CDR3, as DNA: TGTGCCAGTAGTGGGGACAGGGAAGAGACCCAGTACTTC. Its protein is CASSGDREETQYF.

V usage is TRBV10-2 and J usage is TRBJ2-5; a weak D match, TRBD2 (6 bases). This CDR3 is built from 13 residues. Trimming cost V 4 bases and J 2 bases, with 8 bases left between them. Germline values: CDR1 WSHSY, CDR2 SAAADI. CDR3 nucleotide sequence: TGCGCCAGCAGTGTGGGGGGACAAGAGACCCAGTACTTC. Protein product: CASSVGGQETQYF.

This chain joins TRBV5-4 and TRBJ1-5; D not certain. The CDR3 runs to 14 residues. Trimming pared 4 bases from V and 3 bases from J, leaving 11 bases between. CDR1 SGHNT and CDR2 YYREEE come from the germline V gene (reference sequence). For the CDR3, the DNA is TGTGCCAGCAGCAAGGACTTAGCCAATCAGCCCCAGCATTTT. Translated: CASSKDLANQPQHF.

Here the CDR3 reads CASSIGRDGTNYGYTF. DNA of the CDR3: TGTGCCAGTAGTATTGGAAGGGACGGTACTAACTATGGCTACACCTTC. This rearrangement joins TRBV19 to TRBJ1-2; TRBD1 might be the D (5 bases). CDR1 and CDR2 from the germline V gene are LNHDA and SQIVND (reference sequence). CDR3 length equals 16 residues. Trimming removed 3 bases at V and 0 bases at J, with 14 bases between.

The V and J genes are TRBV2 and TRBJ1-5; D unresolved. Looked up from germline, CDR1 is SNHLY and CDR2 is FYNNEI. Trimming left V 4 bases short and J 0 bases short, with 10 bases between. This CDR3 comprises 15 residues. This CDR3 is CASSGLGYSNQPQHF. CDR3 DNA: TGTGCCAGCAGTGGCTTGGGCTATAGCAATCAGCCCCAGCATTTT.

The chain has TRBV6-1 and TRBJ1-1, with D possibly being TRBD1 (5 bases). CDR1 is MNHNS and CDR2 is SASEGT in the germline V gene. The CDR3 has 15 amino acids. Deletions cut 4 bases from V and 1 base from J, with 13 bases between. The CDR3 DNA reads TGTGCCAGCAGTGCTTCAGGGTCCTCGAACACTGAAGCTTTCTTT. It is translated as CASSASGSSNTEAFF.

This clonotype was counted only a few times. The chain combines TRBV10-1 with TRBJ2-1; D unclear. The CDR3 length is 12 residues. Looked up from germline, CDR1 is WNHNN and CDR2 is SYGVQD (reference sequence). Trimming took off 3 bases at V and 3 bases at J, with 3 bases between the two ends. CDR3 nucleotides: TGCGCCAGCAGTGACCTCTACAATGAGCAGTTCTTC. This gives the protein CASSDLYNEQFF.

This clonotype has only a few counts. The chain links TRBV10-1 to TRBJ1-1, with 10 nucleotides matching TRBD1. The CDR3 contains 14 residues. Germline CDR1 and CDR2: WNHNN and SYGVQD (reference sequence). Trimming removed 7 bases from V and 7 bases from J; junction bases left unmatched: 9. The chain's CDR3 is CASTRGQGTDEAFF. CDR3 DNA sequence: TGCGCCAGCACCAGGGGACAGGGGACGGATGAAGCTTTCTTT.

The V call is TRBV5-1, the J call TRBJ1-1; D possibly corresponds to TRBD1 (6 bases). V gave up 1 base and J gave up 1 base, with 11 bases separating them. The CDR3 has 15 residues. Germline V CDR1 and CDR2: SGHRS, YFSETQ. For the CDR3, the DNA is TGCGCCAGCAGCTTGCGCCAGGGGACGAACACTGAAGCTTTCTTT. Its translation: CASSLRQGTNTEAFF.

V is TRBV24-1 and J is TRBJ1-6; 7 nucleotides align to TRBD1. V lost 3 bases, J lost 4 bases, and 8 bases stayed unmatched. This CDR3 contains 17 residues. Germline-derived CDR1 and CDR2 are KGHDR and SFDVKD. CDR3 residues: CATSDRQGARYNSPLHF. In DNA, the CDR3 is TGTGCCACCAGTGATAGACAGGGAGCGCGGTATAATTCACCCCTCCACTTT.

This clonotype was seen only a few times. CDR3 amino acids: CASSLTRLETQYF. The CDR3 DNA reads TGTGCCAGCAGCTTAACTAGGTTGGAGACCCAGTACTTC. The V gene is TRBV7-3, the J gene TRBJ2-5, with D unclear. V lost 0 bases and J lost 5, with 7 bases in between. CDR1 is SGHTA and CDR2 is FQGTGA in the germline V gene. The CDR3 is 13 residues long. Using reference TRBV7-3 and TRBJ2-5 for the parts outside the CDR3, the full variable domain is GAGVSQTPSNKVTEKGKYVELRCDPISGHTALYWYRQSLGQGPEFLIYFQGTGAADDSGLPNDRFFAVRPEGSVSTLKIQRTERGDSAVYLCASSLTRLETQYFGPGTRLLVL.

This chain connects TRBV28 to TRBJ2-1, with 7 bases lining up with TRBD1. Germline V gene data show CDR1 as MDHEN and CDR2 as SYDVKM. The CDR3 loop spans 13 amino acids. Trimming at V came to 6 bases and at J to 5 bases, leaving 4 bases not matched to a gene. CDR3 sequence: CASRLGQHNEQFF. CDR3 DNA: TGTGCCAGCAGGTTGGGACAGCACAATGAGCAGTTCTTC.

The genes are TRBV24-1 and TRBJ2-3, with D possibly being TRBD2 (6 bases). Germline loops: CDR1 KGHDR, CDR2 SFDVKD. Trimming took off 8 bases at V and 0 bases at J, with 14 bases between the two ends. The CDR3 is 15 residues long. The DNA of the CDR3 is TGTGCCACCAAAAATGGGGGGTCTAGCACAGATACGCAGTATTTT. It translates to CATKNGGSSTDTQYF.

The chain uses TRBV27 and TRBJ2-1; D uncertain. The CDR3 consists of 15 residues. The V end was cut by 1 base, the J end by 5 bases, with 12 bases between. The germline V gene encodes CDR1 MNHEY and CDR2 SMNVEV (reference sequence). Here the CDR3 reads CASSLLRDGNNEQFF. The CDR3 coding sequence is TGTGCCAGCAGTTTATTAAGAGACGGTAACAATGAGCAGTTCTTC.

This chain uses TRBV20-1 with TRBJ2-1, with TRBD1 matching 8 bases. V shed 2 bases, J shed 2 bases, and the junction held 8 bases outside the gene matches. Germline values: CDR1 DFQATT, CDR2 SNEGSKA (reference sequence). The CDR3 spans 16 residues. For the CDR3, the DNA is TGCAGTGCTAGATCCCCGACAGGGGTGACCTACAATGAGCAGTTCTTC. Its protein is CSARSPTGVTYNEQFF.

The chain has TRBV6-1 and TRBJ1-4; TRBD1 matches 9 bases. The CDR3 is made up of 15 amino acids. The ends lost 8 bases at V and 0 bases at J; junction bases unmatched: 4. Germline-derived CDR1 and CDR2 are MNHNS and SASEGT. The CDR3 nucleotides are TGTGCCAGCGGGGACAGGGAAGCAACTAATGAAAAACTGTTTTTT. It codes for CASGDREATNEKLFF.

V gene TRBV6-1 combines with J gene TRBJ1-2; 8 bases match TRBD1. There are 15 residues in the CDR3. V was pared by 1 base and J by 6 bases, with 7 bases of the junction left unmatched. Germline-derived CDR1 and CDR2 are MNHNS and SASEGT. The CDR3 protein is CASSEVYGQGDGYTF. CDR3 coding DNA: TGTGCCAGCAGTGAAGTTTACGGACAGGGAGATGGCTACACCTTC.

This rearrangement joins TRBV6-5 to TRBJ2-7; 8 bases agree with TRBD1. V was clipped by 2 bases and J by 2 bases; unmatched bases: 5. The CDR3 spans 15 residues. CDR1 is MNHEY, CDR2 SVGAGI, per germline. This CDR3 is CASSYANRGAYEQYF. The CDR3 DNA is TGTGCCAGCAGTTACGCAAACAGGGGGGCCTACGAGCAGTACTTC.

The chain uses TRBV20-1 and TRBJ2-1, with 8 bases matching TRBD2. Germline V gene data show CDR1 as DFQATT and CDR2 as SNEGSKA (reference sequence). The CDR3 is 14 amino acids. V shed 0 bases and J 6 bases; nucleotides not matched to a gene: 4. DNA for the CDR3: TGCAGTGCTAGAGAGCGGGGGGCACCCAATGAGCAGTTCTTC. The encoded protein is CSARERGAPNEQFF.

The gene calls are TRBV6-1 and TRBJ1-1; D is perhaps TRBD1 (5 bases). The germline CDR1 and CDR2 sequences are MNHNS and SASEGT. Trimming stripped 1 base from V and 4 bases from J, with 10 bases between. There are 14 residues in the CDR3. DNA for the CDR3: TGTGCCAGCAGTGAAGAGGACGGGGCCACTGAAGCTTTCTTT. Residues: CASSEEDGATEAFF.

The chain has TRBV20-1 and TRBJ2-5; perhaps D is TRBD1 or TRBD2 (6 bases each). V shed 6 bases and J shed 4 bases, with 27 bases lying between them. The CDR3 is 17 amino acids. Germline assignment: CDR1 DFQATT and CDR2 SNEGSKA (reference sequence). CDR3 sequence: CSARLGGRGGVGETQYF. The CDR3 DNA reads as TGCAGTGCACGACTAGGGGGGCGAGGTGGGGTTGGAGAGACCCAGTACTTC.

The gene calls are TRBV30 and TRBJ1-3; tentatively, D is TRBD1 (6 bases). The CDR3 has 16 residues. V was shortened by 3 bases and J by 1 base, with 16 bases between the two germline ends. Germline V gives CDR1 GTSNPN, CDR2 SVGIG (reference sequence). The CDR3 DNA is TGTGCCTGGAGGGGGGGCGGGCGGTGGTCTGGAAACACCATATATTTT. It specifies CAWRGGGRWSGNTIYF.

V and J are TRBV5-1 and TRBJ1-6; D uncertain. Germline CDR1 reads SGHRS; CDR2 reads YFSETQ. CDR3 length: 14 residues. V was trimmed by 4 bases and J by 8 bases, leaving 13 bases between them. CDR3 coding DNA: TGCGCCAGCAGCCTCCCCAGAGACTATTCACCCCTCCACTTT. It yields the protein CASSLPRDYSPLHF.

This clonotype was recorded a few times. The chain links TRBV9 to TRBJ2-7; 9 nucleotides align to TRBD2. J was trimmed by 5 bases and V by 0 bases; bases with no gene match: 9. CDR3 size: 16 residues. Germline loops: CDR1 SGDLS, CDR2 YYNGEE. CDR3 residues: CASSVVPSGGSDEQYF. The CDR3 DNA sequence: TGTGCCAGCAGCGTAGTGCCCAGCGGGGGGAGCGACGAGCAGTACTTC. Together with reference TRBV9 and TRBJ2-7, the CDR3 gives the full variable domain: DSGVTQTPKHLITATGQRVTLRCSPRSGDLSVYWYQQSLDQGLQFLIQYYNGEERAKGNILERFSAQQFPDLHSELNLSSLELGDSALYFCASSVVPSGGSDEQYFGPGTRLTVT.

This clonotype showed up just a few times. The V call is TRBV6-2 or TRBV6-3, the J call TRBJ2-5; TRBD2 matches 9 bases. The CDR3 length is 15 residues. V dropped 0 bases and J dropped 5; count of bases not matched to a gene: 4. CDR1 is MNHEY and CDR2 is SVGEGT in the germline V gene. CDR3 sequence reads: CASSYSSGGRETQYF. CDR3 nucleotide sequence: TGTGCCAGCAGTTACTCTAGCGGGGGACGGGAGACCCAGTACTTC.

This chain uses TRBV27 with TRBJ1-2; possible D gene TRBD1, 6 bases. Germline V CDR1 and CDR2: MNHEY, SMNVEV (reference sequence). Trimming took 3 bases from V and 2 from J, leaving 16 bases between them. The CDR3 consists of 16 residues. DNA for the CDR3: TGTGCCAGCAGTTTCAGGACAGCTACTAAAAACTATGGCTACACCTTC. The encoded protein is CASSFRTATKNYGYTF.